This T cell receptor (beta chain) stems from a study of sequential checkpoint blockade in melanoma. Across the study: Patients were randomized 1:1 to nivolumab-then-ipilimumab or ipilimumab-then-nivolumab first-line.

Treatment defined: randomized to nivolumab then ipilimumab (arm A) or the reverse (arm B). No patient had prior DNA-damaging chemotherapy. Sorted cells were live CD3+CD8+, lacking CD19 and CD56, from PBMCs. This CDR3 has 14 amino acids. Germline V CDR1 and CDR2: MNHNS, SASEGT. V lost 3 bases to trimming and J lost 1 base, with 7 bases between them. Profiled with immunoSEQ multiplex PCR; TCRdb holds only in-frame clones, not every one. The table shows some 10,000 clones, with approximately 73% occurring only once. The source was CD8+ T cells sorted from blood (inferred from file names), collected from a patient given nivolumab and ipilimumab in sequence. V gene TRBV6-1 combines with J gene TRBJ2-4, with D possibly being TRBD2 (5 bases). This receptor was identified in a human donor with melanoma. The CDR3 sequence: CASSDPGAKNIQYF. The DNA of the CDR3 is TGTGCCAGCAGTGACCCGGGGGCCAAAAACATTCAGTACTTC.